This paragraph reports one TCR beta chain. It has no known antigen specificity. It has no much larger one-base neighbor in the sample; base qualities were not kept. The data derive from a study of response to subunit inactivated influenza vaccine listed by TCRdb under 2018. Study-level background: Deep quantitative profiling of the T cell receptor repertoire was used in the study to follow responses to a trivalent subunit inactivated influenza vaccine. What the research found in general, with its limitations: The authors suggested that each seasonal influenza vaccination may recruit only a limited number of new T cells.

The library was built by means of RT-PCR. The run used an Illumina HiSeq 2500. In-frame beta chains were kept once TCRdb had trimmed the public reads at Q25 with fastp and called clones with MiXCR. Every entry covers one CDR3 protein and lists the most common genes and DNA from its rows. Across this sample there are 500,000 to 600,000 distinct CDR3 sequences, with 7.6% seen only once. The ten largest make up over 10% of the sample. Including cysteine and phenylalanine, the CDR3 has 13 amino acids. Only the CDR3 portion is preserved as DNA: 39 bases, with reading frame beginning at the first base. Source: PBMCs from blood, taken 23 months after vaccination. This sequence was found in a man between 50 and 69 years old who received an inactivated influenza vaccine. Donor details come from another sample of the same person, matched by shared clones. The chain employs TRBV21-1 and TRBJ1-2; the D segment call TRBD1 is taken from the table without a DNA check. TRBV21-1 corresponds to a pseudogene. Here the CDR3 is given as CASSKGQNYGYTF. Read as DNA, the sequence is TGTGCCAGCAGCAAAGGACAGAACTATGGCTACACCTTC.